In this sample, the clone carrying this TCR beta chain turned up once. What it binds is not known. CD45RO-negative, CCR7-selected cells formed the naive CD8 fraction, which excluded terminally differentiated effector memory CD45RA+ cells. The data originate from a study of shared clonotypes between healthy human individuals. About the research overall: The study enrolled a couple of women and a few men aged 18 to 49.

The CDR3 sequence is 18 residues long. V was pared by 6 bases and J by 6 bases, with 18 bases of the junction left unmatched. Germline V CDR1 and CDR2: SGHRS, YFSETQ. Study-wide findings and caveats: A handful of donors shared around 5% of their naive CD4 clonotypes. It was expected that sequencing depth would affect clonotype sharing among donors.

Sequenced by immunoSEQ multiplex PCR; TCRdb stores in-frame clones only, minus some. The data hold about 2.2 million clones, with around 93% observed a single time. This TCR derives from a man younger than 35 in good health. Some clones in this sample may be carry-over from other donors' samples. Sequencing was carried out using naive CD8+ T cells from PBMCs. The V and J genes are TRBV5-1 and TRBJ2-1; 10 nucleotides align to TRBD2. Written as DNA, the CDR3 is TGCGCCAGCACTCAAGACGGCCCCTCACTAGCGGGACCCAATGAGCAGTTCTTC. Amino acid sequence: CASTQDGPSLAGPNEQFF.